One T cell receptor (beta chain) is described in this entry. The antigen is unknown. Produced via immunoSEQ multiplex PCR; TCRdb's table is partial and in-frame only. The sample shows 3,500 to 4,500 clones, more than 70% of them seen only once. In germline, CDR1 is MGHRA, CDR2 YSYEKL. The CDR3 is 15 amino acids. The V gene lost 1 base and the J gene lost 5 bases, with 9 bases spanning the gap. This sample is part of a study of high-grade serous ovarian cancer treatment subgroups. Tumor tissue was taken before any definitive surgery or chemotherapy was given. General observations from the study: These tumor repertoires lack spatial information from bulk sequencing.

The TCR comes from a human donor with high-grade serous ovarian cancer. The chain carries TRBV4-1 and TRBJ2-6; D unclear. Material: tumor tissue. The CDR3 region has the DNA TGCGCCAGCAGCCAAGGTGGTAGCCGGGCCAACGTCCTGACTTTC. Translation: CASSQGGSRANVLTF.